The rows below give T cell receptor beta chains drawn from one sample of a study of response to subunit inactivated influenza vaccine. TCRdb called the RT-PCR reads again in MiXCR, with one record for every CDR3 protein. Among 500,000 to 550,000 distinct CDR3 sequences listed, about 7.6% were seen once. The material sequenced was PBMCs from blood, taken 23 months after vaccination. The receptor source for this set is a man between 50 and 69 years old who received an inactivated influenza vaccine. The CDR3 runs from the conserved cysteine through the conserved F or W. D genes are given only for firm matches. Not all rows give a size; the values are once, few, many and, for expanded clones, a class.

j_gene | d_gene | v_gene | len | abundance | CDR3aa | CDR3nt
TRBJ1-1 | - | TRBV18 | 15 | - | CASSPPWNWNTEAFF | TGTGCCAGCTCACCACCGTGGAATTGGAACACTGAAGCTTTCTTT
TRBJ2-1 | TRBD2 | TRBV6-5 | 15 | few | CASSYVAGKYNEQFF | TGTGCCAGCAGTTACGTAGCGGGTAAATACAATGAGCAGTTCTTC
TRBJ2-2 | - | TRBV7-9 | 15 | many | CASSLARGNLEELFF | TGTGCCAGCAGCTTAGCGCGAGGAAACTTGGAGGAGCTGTTTTTT
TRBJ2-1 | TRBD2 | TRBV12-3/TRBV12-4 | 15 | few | CASSPLAGVRDEQFF | TGTGCCAGCAGCCCACTAGCGGGGGTGCGCGATGAGCAGTTCTTC
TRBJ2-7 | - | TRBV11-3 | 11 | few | CASSLRDEQYF | TGTGCCAGCAGCCTCCGGGACGAGCAGTACTTC
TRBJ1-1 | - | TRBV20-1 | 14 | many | CSARDIRMNTEAFF | TGCAGTGCTAGGGACATCCGCATGAACACTGAAGCTTTCTTT
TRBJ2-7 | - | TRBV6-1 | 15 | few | CASSSRDTISYEQYF | TGTGCCAGCAGCAGCCGGGACACGATTTCCTACGAGCAGTACTTC
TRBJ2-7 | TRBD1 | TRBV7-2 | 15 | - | CASSYGQGAINEQYF | TGTGCCAGCAGCTACGGACAGGGGGCAATCAACGAGCAGTACTTC
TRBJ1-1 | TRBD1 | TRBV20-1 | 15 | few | CSARGDRVSNTEAFF | TGCAGTGCTAGGGGGGACAGGGTTTCGAACACTGAAGCTTTCTTT
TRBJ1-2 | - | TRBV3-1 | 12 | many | CASSQGLYGYTF | TGTGCCAGCAGCCAAGGACTTTATGGCTACACCTTC
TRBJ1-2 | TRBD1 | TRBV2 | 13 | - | CASSVDRGNGYTF | TGTGCCAGCAGTGTGGACAGGGGAAATGGCTACACCTTC
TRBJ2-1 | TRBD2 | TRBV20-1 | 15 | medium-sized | CSARDGTSGNNEQFF | TGCAGTGCTAGAGACGGGACTAGCGGGAACAATGAGCAGTTCTTC
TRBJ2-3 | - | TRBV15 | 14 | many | CATSRGIGPDTQYF | TGTGCCACCAGCAGAGGGATAGGTCCAGATACGCAGTATTTT
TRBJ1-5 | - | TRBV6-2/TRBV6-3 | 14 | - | CASSFVAGNQPQHF | TGTGCCAGCAGTTTCGTCGCAGGGAATCAGCCCCAGCATTTT
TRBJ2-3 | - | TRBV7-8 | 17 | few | CASSLMVGWGRADTQYF | TGTGCCAGCAGCTTAATGGTGGGTTGGGGTCGAGCAGATACGCAGTATTTT
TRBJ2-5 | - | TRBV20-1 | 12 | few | CSASPNQETQYF | TGCAGTGCTAGCCCAAACCAAGAGACCCAGTACTTC
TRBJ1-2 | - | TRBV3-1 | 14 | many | CASSQEVSNYGYTF | TGTGCCAGCAGCCAAGAAGTATCTAACTATGGCTACACCTTC
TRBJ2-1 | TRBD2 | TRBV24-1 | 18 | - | CATSDITSGGALNNEQFF | TGTGCCACCAGTGACATAACTAGCGGGGGGGCCCTGAACAATGAGCAGTTCTTC
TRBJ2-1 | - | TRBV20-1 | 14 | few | CSAWDVSSYNEQFF | TGCAGTGCTTGGGACGTCAGTTCCTACAATGAGCAGTTCTTC
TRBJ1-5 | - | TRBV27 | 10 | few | CASRNQPQHF | TGTGCCAGCAGGAATCAGCCCCAGCATTTT
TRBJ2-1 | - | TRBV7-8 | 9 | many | CASSPSEFF | TGTGCCAGCAGCCCATCGGAGTTCTTC
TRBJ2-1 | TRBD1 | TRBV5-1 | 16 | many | CASSLTGTGANNEQFF | TGCGCCAGCAGCTTGACCGGGACAGGGGCTAACAATGAGCAGTTCTTC
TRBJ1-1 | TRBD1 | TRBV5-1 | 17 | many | CASSLWGGTGQNTEAFF | TGCGCCAGCAGCTTGTGGGGGGGGACAGGGCAGAACACTGAAGCTTTCTTT
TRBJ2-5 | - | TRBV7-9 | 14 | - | CASSLWNGPETQYF | TGTGCCAGCAGCTTATGGAACGGCCCAGAGACCCAGTACTTC
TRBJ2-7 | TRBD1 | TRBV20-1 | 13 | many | CSASDRGLGEQYF | TGCAGTGCTAGCGACAGGGGGCTCGGCGAGCAGTACTTC
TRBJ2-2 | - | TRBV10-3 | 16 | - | CAISPAAGLNTGELFF | TGTGCCATCAGCCCGGCTGCGGGGCTAAACACCGGGGAGCTGTTTTTT
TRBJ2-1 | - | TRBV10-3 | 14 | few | CAISDELPNNEQFF | TGTGCCATCAGTGATGAACTACCAAACAATGAGCAGTTCTTC
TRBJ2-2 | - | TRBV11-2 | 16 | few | CASSSQPGPATGELFF | TGTGCCAGCAGCTCCCAACCCGGGCCCGCGACCGGGGAGCTGTTTTTT
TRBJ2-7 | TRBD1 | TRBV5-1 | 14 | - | CASSLLTGNHEQYF | TGCGCCAGCAGCTTATTGACAGGGAACCACGAGCAGTACTTC
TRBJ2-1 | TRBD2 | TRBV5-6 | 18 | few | CASSRTRTSARGYNEQFF | TGTGCCAGCAGCCGAACAAGGACTAGCGCCCGGGGGTACAATGAGCAGTTCTTC
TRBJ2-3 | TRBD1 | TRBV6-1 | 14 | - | CASADRAATDTQYF | TGTGCCAGCGCGGACAGGGCGGCGACAGATACGCAGTATTTT
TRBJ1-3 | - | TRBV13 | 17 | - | CASSLGGRTHSGNTIYF | TGTGCCAGCAGCTTAGGGGGCAGAACGCACTCTGGAAACACCATATATTTT
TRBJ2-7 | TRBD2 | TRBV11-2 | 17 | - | CASSLWTSGSLHYEQYF | TGTGCCAGCAGCTTATGGACTAGCGGGAGCCTTCACTACGAGCAGTACTTC
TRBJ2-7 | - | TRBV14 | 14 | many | CASSKTRISYEQYF | TGTGCCAGCAGCAAGACTAGAATCTCCTACGAGCAGTACTTC
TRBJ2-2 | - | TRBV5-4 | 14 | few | CASSLADGTGELFF | TGTGCCAGCAGCTTGGCTGACGGTACCGGGGAGCTGTTTTTT
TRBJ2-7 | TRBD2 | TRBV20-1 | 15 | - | CSARFNRAGGYEQYF | TGCAGTGCTAGGTTTAATCGAGCGGGGGGTTACGAGCAGTACTTC
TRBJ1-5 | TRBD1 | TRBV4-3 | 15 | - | CASSRDRGNNQPQHF | TGCGCCAGCAGCCGTGACAGGGGCAACAATCAGCCCCAGCATTTT
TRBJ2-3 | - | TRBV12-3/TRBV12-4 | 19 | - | CASSRKTLTGVYSTDTQYF | TGTGCCAGCAGCCGGAAAACTTTGACAGGAGTATATAGCACAGATACGCAGTATTTT
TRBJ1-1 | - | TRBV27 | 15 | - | CASSLMGGAVTEAFF | TGTGCCAGCAGTCTAATGGGGGGCGCGGTTACTGAAGCTTTCTTT
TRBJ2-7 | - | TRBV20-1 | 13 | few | CSARWQGTYEQYF | TGCAGTGCTAGATGGCAGGGAACCTACGAGCAGTACTTC
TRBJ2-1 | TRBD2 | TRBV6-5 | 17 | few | CASSYSQRERTRGEQFF | TGTGCCAGCAGTTACTCTCAGCGGGAACGCACTCGGGGTGAGCAGTTCTTC
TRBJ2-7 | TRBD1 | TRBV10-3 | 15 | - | CAISEQGVRGHEQYF | TGTGCCATCAGTGAGCAGGGGGTAAGGGGCCACGAGCAGTACTTC
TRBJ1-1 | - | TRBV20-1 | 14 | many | CSSKRRGMAAEAFF | TGCAGTTCGAAAAGAAGGGGAATGGCCGCTGAAGCTTTCTTT
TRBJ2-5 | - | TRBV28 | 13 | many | CASSRQVQETQYF | TGTGCCAGCAGTAGACAGGTGCAAGAGACCCAGTACTTC